The TCR beta chain described here comes from a study of blood T cells in healthy people across ages. The sample holds a few counts of this clonotype. Per-sample PBMC isolation yielded at least 6.5 million cells. It was with a sample-barcoded 5' primer and a J-beta primer mix that a second PCR of roughly 7 to 11 cycles was run. TCRdb re-derived calls from the 5' RACE reads in MiXCR, one entry per CDR3 protein. This table has some 780,000 distinct CDR3 sequences, roughly three fifths appearing once. This CDR3 has 15 amino acids. CDR1 MNHEY and CDR2 SMNVEV come from the germline V gene (reference sequence). With 4 bases clipped from V and 7 bases from J, the junction kept 10 bases outside the gene matches.

Sample: blood. This clonotype was obtained from a man aged 40-50 years in good health. The gene calls are TRBV27 and TRBJ1-2; 9 bases are a match to TRBD1. CDR3 loop: CASSSVGTGTSGYTF. The CDR3 coding sequence is TGTGCCAGCAGTTCTGTAGGGACAGGGACTAGTGGCTACACCTTC.